The 11 T cell receptor beta chains listed next were all sequenced from one sample in a study of regulatory T cells in long-lasting Graves disease. Time point of the sample: newly diagnosed GD, antithyroid drugs for less than 3 months. RNA isolated from PBMCs was used to make the TCR library. Libraries of TCR beta came from iRepertoire HTBI primers plus Arm-PCR of CDR3 regions. TCRdb recomputed calls from the multiplex PCR reads with MiXCR, one row per CDR3 protein. The sample has more than 400,000 distinct CDR3 sequences, roughly 16% seen once. This same sample was also part of a study on T cells in Graves' hyperthyroidism and ophthalmopathy.

The sequences come from peripheral blood mononuclear cells (PBMCs), collected at new diagnosis, from a patient treated with antithyroid drugs. These receptors came from a man aged 35 to 55 with Graves disease.

This clonotype was counted at least ten times. The chain recombines TRBV12-3 or TRBV12-4 with TRBJ1-1; TRBD1 matches 8 bases. V shed 6 bases and J 0 bases; nucleotides not matched to a gene: 0. CDR3 length equals 13 residues. The CDR3 DNA reads as TGTGCCAGCAGGGGACAGGTGAACACTGAAGCTTTCTTT. It yields the protein CASRGQVNTEAFF.

This clonotype was seen ten or more times. Here the CDR3 reads CASSVQGAKNEQFF. CDR3 DNA sequence: TGTGCCAGCAGTGTACAGGGGGCGAAGAATGAGCAGTTCTTC. V gene TRBV28 combines with J gene TRBJ2-1; TRBD1 aligns across 9 bases. J gave up 7 bases and V 5 bases, and 6 bases lay outside the gene matches. The CDR3 consists of 14 residues. Germline V gene sequence: CDR1 MDHEN, CDR2 SYDVKM.

This clonotype occurred a few times. The chain recombines TRBV6-1 with TRBJ1-5; D is uncertain. Looked up from germline, CDR1 is MNHNS and CDR2 is SASEGT. The CDR3 covers 12 residues. V was clipped by 7 bases and J by 1 base, with 5 bases between them. The chain's CDR3 is CASKKSNQPQHF. The CDR3 nucleotides read TGTGCCAGCAAAAAGAGCAATCAGCCCCAGCATTTT.

The sample holds a few counts of this clonotype. The CDR3 DNA is TGTGCCAGCAGCTTGGTGGTAGCGGGAGGAGTGGAGACCCAGTACTTC. It encodes CASSLVVAGGVETQYF. The rearrangement joins TRBV5-5 to TRBJ2-5; TRBD2 aligns across 10 bases. There are 16 residues in the CDR3. The J segment lost 5 bases and the V segment lost 0 bases, leaving 7 bases of the junction unmatched. CDR1 is SGHKS, CDR2 YYEKEE, per germline (reference sequence). The complete variable domain, with remaining parts taken from reference TRBV5-5 and TRBJ2-5, reads DAGVTQSPTHLIKTRGQQVTLRCSPISGHKSVSWYQQVLGQGPQFIFQYYEKEERGRGNFPDRFSARQFPNYSSELNVNALLLGDSALYLCASSLVVAGGVETQYFGPGTRLLVL.

In this sample, this clonotype turned up a few times. DNA for the CDR3: TGTGCCAGCTGGGGGACTAGCGGGACCCAGTACTTC. As protein: CASWGTSGTQYF. The chain links TRBV6-1 to TRBJ2-5; 11 positions match TRBD2. The CDR3 extends over 12 amino acids. Per germline, CDR1 MNHNS and CDR2 SASEGT. V lost 8 bases, J lost 7 bases, and 3 bases stayed unmatched.

The V gene is TRBV19, the J gene TRBJ2-3; no clear D gene. The CDR3 runs to 11 residues. Looked up from germline, CDR1 is LNHDA and CDR2 is SQIVND (reference sequence). The V and J ends lost 1 base and 4 bases respectively, with 0 bases between them. Here the CDR3 reads CASSIADTQYF. CDR3 DNA sequence: TGTGCCAGTAGTATAGCAGATACGCAGTATTTT.

This clonotype was observed at least ten times. This rearrangement joins TRBV28 to TRBJ1-1; unclear D gene. The CDR3 consists of 14 residues. Trimming removed 6 bases at V and 0 bases at J, with 11 bases between. Germline loops: CDR1 MDHEN, CDR2 SYDVKM. The DNA for the CDR3 is TGTGCCAGCAGGGGATTAGGGATGAACACTGAAGCTTTCTTT. Its protein is CASRGLGMNTEAFF.

This clonotype was counted ten times or more. V usage is TRBV12-3 or TRBV12-4 and J usage is TRBJ2-5; the match to TRBD2 covers 8 bases. J was trimmed by 2 bases and V by 3 bases; bases with no gene match: 5. The CDR3 is made up of 15 amino acids. The CDR3 loop is CASSFTGRDQETQYF. CDR3 in DNA: TGTGCCAGCAGTTTTACCGGGAGGGATCAAGAGACCCAGTACTTC.

This clonotype was recorded many times. V usage is TRBV5-1 and J usage is TRBJ2-3, with TRBD1 identical over 9 bases. V was clipped by 2 bases and J by 3 bases; unmatched bases: 7. Germline lookup yields CDR1 SGHRS and CDR2 YFSETQ. This CDR3 is built from 16 residues. The CDR3 nucleotides read TGCGCCAGCAGCTTTCGTGACAGGGGGTCGACAGATACGCAGTATTTT. Its protein product is CASSFRDRGSTDTQYF.

This clonotype was recorded at least ten times. This chain connects TRBV7-8 to TRBJ2-7, with a weak D call TRBD2 (5 bases). Trimming cost V 1 base and J 0 bases, with 10 bases left between them. Germline CDR1 reads SGHVS; CDR2 reads FQNEAQ. The CDR3 has 15 amino acids. DNA for the CDR3: TGTGCCAGCAGCTTAGATCGGGGAGCCTCCTACGAGCAGTACTTC. This encodes CASSLDRGASYEQYF. Using reference TRBV7-8 and TRBJ2-7 for the parts outside the CDR3, the full variable domain is GAGVSQSPRYKVAKRGQDVALRCDPISGHVSLFWYQQALGQGPEFLTYFQNEAQLDKSGLPSDRFFAERPEGSVSTLKIQRTQQEDSAVYLCASSLDRGASYEQYFGPGTRLTVT.

This clonotype was detected only a few times. The V gene is TRBV6-2 or TRBV6-3, the J gene TRBJ1-4; the D is unclear. Trimming removed 2 bases at V and 6 bases at J, with 10 bases between. Germline values: CDR1 MNHEY, CDR2 SVGEGT. This CDR3 has 14 residues. The CDR3, as DNA: TGTGCCAGCAGTTACGGCCGGAATGATGAAAAACTGTTTTTT. This translates into CASSYGRNDEKLFF.